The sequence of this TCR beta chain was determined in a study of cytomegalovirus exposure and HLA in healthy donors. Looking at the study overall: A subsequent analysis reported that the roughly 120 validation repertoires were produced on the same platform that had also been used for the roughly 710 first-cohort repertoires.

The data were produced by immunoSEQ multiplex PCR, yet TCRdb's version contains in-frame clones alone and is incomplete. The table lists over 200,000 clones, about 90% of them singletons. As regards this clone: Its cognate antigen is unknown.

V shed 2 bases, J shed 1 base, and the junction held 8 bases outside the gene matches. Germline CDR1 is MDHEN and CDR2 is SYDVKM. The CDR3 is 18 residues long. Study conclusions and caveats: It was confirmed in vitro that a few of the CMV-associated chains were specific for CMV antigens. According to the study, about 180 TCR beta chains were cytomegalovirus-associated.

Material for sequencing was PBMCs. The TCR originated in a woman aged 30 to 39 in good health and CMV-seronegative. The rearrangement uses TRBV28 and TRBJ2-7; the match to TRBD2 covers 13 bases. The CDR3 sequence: CASSLPGLAGVISYEQYF. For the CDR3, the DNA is TGTGCCAGCAGTTTACCAGGACTAGCGGGAGTCATTTCCTACGAGCAGTACTTC.